These T cell receptor beta chains were read from a single sample in a study of T cell responses to AZD1222 COVID-19 vaccine. The repertoire was sequenced with immunoSEQ multiplex PCR; TCRdb's copy has only in-frame clones and lacks some. The sample records 110,000 to 150,000 clones, approximately 95% being singletons. Sequencing was performed on peripheral blood, taken on day 0 of MenACWY control vaccination. These receptors were taken from an adult in good health. The CDR3 runs from the conserved cysteine through the conserved F or W. The order of the fields is J gene, V gene, CDR3 protein.

>TRBJ2-7|TRBV6-5
CASSYPPEQYF
>TRBJ2-4|TRBV6-5
CASSLLAGAKNIQYF
>TRBJ1-5|TRBV7-9
CASSQGTGHNQPQHF
>TRBJ1-5|TRBV27
CASSYSARSGQPQHF
>TRBJ2-3|TRBV5-1
CASSLRTPVTDTQYF
>TRBJ1-2|TRBV30
CATYKGHGYTF
>TRBJ2-7|TRBV11-3
CASSLGSPYEQYF
>TRBJ2-6|TRBV5-1
CASSLKSGQMSGANVLTF
>TRBJ1-4|TRBV5-1
CASRLTGSEKLFF
>TRBJ1-4|TRBV5-1
CASSSTGGREKLFF
>TRBJ2-1|TRBV11-3
CASSLGPERRNEQFF
>TRBJ1-4|TRBV6-6
CASSYSEGQGSEKLFF
>TRBJ1-2|TRBV5-6
CASALGPSFGYTF
>TRBJ1-5|TRBV28
CASSVTGRNQPQHF
>TRBJ2-7|TRBV29-1
CSVELNGKYEQYF
>TRBJ1-2|TRBV5-6
CASSPVESYYGYTF
>TRBJ1-5|TRBV4-2
CASSQLTGGDSNQPQHF
>TRBJ1-2|TRBV5-8
CASSPGRVMVNYGYTF
>TRBJ2-3|TRBV5-1
CASSRIAGGSDTQYF
>TRBJ2-5|TRBV6-2/TRBV6-3
CASSTVAGTQYF
>TRBJ1-5|TRBV6-2/TRBV6-3
CASSYSSGTQPQHF
>TRBJ2-2|TRBV20-1
CSASWGGPNTGELFF
>TRBJ1-3|TRBV19
CASSPRDGTIYF
>TRBJ1-1|TRBV30
CAWSVLNTEAFF
>TRBJ1-2|TRBV6-5
CASSQGQGAYGYTF
>TRBJ1-4|TRBV5-1
CASSPQGPGEKLFF
>TRBJ1-1|TRBV7-9
CASSLEDTEAFF
>TRBJ2-7|TRBV6-1
CASSEGLAFNEQYF